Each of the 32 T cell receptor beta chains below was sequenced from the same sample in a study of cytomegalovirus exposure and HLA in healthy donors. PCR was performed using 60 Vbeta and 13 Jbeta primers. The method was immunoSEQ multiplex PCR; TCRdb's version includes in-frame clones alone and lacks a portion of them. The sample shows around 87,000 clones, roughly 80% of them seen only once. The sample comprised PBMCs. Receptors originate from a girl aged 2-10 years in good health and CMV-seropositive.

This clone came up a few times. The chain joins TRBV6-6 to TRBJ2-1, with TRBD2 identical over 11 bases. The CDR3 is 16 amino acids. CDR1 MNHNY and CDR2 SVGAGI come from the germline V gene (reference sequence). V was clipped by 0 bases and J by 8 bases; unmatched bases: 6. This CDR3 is CASSYSILAGDHEQFF. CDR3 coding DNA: TGTGCCAGCAGTTACTCGATACTAGCGGGAGACCATGAGCAGTTCTTC.

The CDR3 DNA follows: TGCAGCGCCTCGAGGGCAGGCGGGACTAGCGGGGGCTCCTACGAGCAGTACTTC. Its translation: CSASRAGGTSGGSYEQYF. V is TRBV29-1 and J is TRBJ2-7, with 14 positions matching TRBD2. The germline V gene encodes CDR1 SQVTM and CDR2 ANQGSEA. J lost 0 bases, V lost 7 bases, and 14 bases had no gene match. This CDR3 is 18 amino acids long.

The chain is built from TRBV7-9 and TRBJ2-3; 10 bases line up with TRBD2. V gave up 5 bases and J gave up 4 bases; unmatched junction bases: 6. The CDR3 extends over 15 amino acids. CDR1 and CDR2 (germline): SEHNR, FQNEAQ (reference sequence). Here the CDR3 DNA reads TGTGCCAGCAGCCCTAGCGGGAGAACAGCAGATACGCAGTATTTT. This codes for CASSPSGRTADTQYF.

This chain's CDR3 is CASSILDRFNYGYTF. CDR3 nucleotide sequence: TGCGCCAGCAGCATCCTGGACAGATTCAACTATGGCTACACCTTC. The chain uses TRBV4-1 and TRBJ1-2; tentatively, D is TRBD1 (6 bases). The CDR3 sequence is 15 residues long. The germline V and J ends were trimmed by 5 bases and 2 bases, with 15 bases remaining between them. Germline V gene data show CDR1 as MGHRA and CDR2 as YSYEKL.

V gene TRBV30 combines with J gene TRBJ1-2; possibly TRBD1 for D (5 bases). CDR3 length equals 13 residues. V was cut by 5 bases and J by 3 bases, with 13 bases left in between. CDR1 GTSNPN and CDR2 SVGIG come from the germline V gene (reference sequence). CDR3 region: CAWQAIGDYGYTF. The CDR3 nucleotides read TGTGCCTGGCAGGCCATAGGGGACTATGGCTACACCTTC.

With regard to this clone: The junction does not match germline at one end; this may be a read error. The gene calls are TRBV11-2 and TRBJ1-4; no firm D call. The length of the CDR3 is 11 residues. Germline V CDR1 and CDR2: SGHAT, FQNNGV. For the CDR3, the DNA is TGTGCCAGCAGTTTAGCAGAAAAACTGTTTTTT. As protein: CASSLAEKLFF.

CDR3 loop: CAIRSQQGRRYF. In DNA form, the CDR3 reads TGTGCCATCAGGTCCCAACAGGGGCGAAGGTACTTC. The chain carries TRBV10-3 and TRBJ2-5, with 7 nucleotides matching TRBD1. This CDR3 has 12 residues. Germline CDR1 ENHRY, CDR2 SYGVKD. After removal of 6 bases from V and 13 bases from J, the junction contained 11 bases not matched to a gene.

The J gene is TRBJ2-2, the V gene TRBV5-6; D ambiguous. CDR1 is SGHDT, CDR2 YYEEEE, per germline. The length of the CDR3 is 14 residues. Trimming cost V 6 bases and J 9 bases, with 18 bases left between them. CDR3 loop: CASNTRVAVRELFF. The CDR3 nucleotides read TGTGCCAGCAATACCCGAGTGGCGGTAAGGGAGCTGTTTTTT.

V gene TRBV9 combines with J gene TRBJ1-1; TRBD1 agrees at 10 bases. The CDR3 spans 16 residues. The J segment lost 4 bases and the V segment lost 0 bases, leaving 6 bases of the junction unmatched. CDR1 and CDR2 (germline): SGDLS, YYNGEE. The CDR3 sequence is CASSVVDRGRLTEAFF. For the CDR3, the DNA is TGTGCCAGCAGCGTAGTAGACAGGGGGCGTCTCACTGAAGCTTTCTTT. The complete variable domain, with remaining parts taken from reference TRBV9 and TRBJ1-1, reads DSGVTQTPKHLITATGQRVTLRCSPRSGDLSVYWYQQSLDQGLQFLIQYYNGEERAKGNILERFSAQQFPDLHSELNLSSLELGDSALYFCASSVVDRGRLTEAFFGQGTRLTVV.

CDR3 in DNA: TGTGCCAGCAGCGTAGCGGGAGGGCAAGAGACCCAGTACTTC. Translating gives CASSVAGGQETQYF. This chain uses TRBV9 with TRBJ2-5, with 8 nucleotides matching TRBD2. V shed 0 bases, J shed 2 bases, and the junction held 0 bases outside the gene matches. CDR1 and CDR2 (germline): SGDLS, YYNGEE. This CDR3 contains 14 residues.

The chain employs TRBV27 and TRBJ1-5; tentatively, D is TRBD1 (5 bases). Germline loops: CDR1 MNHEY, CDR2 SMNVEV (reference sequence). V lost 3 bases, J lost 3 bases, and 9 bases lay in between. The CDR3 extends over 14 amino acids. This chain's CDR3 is CASSLAGNNQPQHF. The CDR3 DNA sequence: TGTGCCAGCAGTTTGGCAGGGAACAATCAGCCCCAGCATTTT.

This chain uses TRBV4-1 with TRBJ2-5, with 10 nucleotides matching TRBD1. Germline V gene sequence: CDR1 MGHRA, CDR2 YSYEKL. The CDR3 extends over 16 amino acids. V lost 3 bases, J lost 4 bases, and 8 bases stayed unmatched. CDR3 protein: CASSHLGRTGGETQYF. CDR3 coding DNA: TGCGCCAGCAGCCACCTTGGCCGGACAGGGGGAGAGACCCAGTACTTC.

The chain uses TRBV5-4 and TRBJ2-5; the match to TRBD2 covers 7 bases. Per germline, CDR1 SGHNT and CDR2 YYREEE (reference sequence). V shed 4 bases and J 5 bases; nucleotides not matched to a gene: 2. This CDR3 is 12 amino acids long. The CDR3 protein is CASSGGGETQYF. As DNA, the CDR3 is TGTGCCAGCAGCGGGGGGGGTGAGACCCAGTACTTC.

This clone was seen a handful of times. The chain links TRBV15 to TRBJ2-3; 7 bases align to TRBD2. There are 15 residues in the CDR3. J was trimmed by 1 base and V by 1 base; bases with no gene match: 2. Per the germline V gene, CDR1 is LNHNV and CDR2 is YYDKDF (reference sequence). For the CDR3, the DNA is TGTGCCACCAGCAGAGGAGCGGGACGCACAGATACGCAGTATTTT. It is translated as CATSRGAGRTDTQYF.

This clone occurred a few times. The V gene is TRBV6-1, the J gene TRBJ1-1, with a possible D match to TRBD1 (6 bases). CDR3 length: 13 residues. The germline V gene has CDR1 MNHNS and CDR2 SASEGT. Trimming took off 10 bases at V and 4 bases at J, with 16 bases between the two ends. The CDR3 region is CATRVPGATEAFF. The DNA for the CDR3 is TGTGCCACCAGAGTCCCAGGGGCCACTGAAGCTTTCTTT.

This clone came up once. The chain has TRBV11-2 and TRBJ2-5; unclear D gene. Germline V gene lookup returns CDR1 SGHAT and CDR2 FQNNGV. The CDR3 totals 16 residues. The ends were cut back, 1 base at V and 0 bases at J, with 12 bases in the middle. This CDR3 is CASSLGTDPYQETQYF. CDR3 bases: TGTGCCAGCAGCTTAGGAACAGACCCGTACCAAGAGACCCAGTACTTC.

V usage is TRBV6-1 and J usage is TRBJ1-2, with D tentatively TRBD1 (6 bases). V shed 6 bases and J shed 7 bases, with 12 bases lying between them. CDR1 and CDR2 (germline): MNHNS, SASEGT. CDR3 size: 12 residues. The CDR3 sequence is CASSKGDFGYTF. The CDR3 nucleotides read TGTGCCAGCAGCAAGGGGGATTTTGGCTACACCTTC.

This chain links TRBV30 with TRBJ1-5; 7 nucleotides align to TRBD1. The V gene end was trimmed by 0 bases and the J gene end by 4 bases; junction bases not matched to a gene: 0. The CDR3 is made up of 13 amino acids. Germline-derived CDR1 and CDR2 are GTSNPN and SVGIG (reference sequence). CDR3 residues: CAWSVQGNQPQHF. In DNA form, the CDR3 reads TGTGCCTGGAGTGTACAGGGGAATCAGCCCCAGCATTTT.

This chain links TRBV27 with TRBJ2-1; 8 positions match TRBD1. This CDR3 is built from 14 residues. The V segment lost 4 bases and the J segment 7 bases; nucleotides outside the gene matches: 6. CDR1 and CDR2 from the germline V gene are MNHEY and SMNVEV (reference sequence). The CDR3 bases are TGTGCCAGCAGTTGGACAGGGACGGGTAATGAGCAGTTCTTC. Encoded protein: CASSWTGTGNEQFF.

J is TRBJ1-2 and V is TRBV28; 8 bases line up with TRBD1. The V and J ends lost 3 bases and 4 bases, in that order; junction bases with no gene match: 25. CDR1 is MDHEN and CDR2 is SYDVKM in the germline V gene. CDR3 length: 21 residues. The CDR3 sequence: CASSFAPWTGKSVDQIYGYTF. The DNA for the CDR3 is TGTGCCAGCAGTTTTGCACCTTGGACAGGGAAAAGTGTAGACCAGATCTATGGCTACACCTTC.

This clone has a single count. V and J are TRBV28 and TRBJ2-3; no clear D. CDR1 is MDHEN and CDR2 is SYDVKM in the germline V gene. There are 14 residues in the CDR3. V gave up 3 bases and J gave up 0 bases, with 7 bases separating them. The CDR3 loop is CASSFQKSTDTQYF. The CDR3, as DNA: TGTGCCAGCAGTTTCCAGAAAAGCACAGATACGCAGTATTTT.

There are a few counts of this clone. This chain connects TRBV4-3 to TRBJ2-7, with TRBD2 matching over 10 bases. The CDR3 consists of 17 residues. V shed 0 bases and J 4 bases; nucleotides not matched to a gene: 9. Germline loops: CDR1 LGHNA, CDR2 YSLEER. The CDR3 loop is CASSQEWPSGSFYEQYF. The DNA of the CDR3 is TGCGCCAGCAGCCAAGAATGGCCTAGCGGGAGTTTTTACGAGCAGTACTTC.

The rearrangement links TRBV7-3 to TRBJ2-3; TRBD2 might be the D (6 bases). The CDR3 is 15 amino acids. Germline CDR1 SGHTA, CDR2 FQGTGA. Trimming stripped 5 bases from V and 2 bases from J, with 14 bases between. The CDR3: CASSRGGRITDTQYF. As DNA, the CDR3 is TGTGCCAGCAGCCGAGGAGGGCGGATCACAGATACGCAGTATTTT.

CDR3 DNA sequence: TGTGCCAGCACCCCCCCTGGTGGGCAGAGCTATGGCTACACCTTC. Encoded protein: CASTPPGGQSYGYTF. The chain has TRBV6-6 and TRBJ1-2; no clear D. Trimming stripped 7 bases from V and 4 bases from J, with 19 bases between. The CDR3 loop spans 15 amino acids. Germline values: CDR1 MNHNY, CDR2 SVGAGI (reference sequence).

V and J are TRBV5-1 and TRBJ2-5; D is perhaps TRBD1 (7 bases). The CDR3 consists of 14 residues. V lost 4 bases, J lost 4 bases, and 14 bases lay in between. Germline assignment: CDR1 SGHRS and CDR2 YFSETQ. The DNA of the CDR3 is TGCGCCAGCAGCCGGAGGGGGCAGGGAGAGACCCAGTACTTC. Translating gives CASSRRGQGETQYF.

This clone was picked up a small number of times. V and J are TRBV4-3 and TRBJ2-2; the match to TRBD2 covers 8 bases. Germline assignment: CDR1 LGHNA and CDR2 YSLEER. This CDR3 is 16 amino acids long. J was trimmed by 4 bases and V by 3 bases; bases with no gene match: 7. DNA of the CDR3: TGCGCCAGCAGCCAGGAGCGGGAGCGGGGCACCGGGGAGCTGTTTTTT. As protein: CASSQERERGTGELFF.

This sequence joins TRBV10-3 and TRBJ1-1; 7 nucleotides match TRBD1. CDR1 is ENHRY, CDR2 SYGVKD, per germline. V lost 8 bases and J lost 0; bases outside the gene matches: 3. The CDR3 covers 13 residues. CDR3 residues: CAILDRVNTEAFF. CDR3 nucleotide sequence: TGTGCCATCCTCGACAGGGTGAACACTGAAGCTTTCTTT.

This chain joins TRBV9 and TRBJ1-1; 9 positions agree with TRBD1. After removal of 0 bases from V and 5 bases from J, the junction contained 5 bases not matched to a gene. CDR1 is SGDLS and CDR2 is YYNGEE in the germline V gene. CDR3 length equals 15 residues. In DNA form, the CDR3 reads TGTGCCAGCAGCGTAGAACAGGGGGCAGGGACTGAAGCTTTCTTT. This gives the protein CASSVEQGAGTEAFF.

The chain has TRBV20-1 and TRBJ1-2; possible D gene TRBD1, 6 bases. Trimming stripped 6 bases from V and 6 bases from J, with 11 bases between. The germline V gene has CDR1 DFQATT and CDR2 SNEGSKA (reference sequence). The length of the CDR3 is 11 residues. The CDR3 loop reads CSAQDSHGYTF. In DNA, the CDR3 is TGCAGTGCCCAGGACAGTCATGGCTACACCTTC.

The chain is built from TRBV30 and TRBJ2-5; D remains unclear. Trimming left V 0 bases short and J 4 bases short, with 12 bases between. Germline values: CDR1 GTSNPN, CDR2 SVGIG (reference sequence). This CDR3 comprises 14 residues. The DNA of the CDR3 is TGTGCCTGGAGTGTCATTGAGGCAGCAGAGACCCAGTACTTC. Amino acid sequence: CAWSVIEAAETQYF.

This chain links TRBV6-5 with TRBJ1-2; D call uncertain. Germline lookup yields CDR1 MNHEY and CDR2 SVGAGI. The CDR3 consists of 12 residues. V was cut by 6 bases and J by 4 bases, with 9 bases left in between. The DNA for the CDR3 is TGTGCCAGCAGACGAGGGCCCTATGGCTACACCTTC. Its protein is CASRRGPYGYTF.

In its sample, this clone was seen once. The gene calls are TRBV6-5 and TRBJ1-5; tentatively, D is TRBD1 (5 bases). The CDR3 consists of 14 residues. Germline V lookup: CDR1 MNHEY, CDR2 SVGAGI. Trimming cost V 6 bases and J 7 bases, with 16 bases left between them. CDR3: CASSSGAGWQPQHF. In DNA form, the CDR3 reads TGTGCCAGCAGCAGCGGGGCAGGGTGGCAGCCCCAGCATTTT.